This T cell receptor beta chain was captured by sequencing in a study of OX40 agonist ivuxolimab in advanced cancers. In the study overall: A mean age of approximately 58 years, range roughly 20 to 90, was recorded, and 82.7% were male.

Blood sampling took place at baseline, cycle 4 day 1, and cycle 7 day 1. Turning to this clone: Its target is not known.

The study, taken as a whole, reports: Expansion of clones was among the lowest in partial responders at 0.1-3.0 mg/kg.

This CDR3 spans 17 amino acids. V lost 3 bases, J lost 0 bases, and 18 bases lay in between. Germline V gene sequence: CDR1 SGHNT, CDR2 YYREEE (reference sequence). Assay: immunoSEQ multiplex PCR; the TCRdb copy retains only in-frame clones and omits some. The sample shows 60,000 to 70,000 clones, 80% to 90% of them seen only once. The J gene is TRBJ1-1, the V gene TRBV5-4, with D maybe TRBD1 (5 bases). The starting material was CD4+ or CD8+ T cells sorted from blood, obtained in a trial of the OX40 agonist ivuxolimab. The sequence was collected from an adult with an advanced solid tumor such as melanoma, head and neck, liver or kidney cancer. CDR3 in amino acids: CASSYPKAGTVNTEAFF. The CDR3, as DNA: TGTGCCAGCAGCTACCCTAAAGCCGGGACGGTGAACACTGAAGCTTTCTTT.